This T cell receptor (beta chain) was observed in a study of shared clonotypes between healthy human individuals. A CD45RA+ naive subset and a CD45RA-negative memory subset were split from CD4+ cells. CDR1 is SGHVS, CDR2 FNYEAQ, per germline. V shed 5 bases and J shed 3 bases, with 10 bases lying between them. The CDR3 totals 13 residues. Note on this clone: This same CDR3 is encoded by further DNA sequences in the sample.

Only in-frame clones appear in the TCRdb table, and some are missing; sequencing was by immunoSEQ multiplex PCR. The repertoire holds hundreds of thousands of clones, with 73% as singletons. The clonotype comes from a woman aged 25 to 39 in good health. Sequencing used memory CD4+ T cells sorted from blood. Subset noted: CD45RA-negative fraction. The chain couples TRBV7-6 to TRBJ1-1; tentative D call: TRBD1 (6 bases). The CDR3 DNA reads TGTGCCAGCAGCCCACAGGGTTACACTGAAGCTTTCTTT. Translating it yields CASSPQGYTEAFF.